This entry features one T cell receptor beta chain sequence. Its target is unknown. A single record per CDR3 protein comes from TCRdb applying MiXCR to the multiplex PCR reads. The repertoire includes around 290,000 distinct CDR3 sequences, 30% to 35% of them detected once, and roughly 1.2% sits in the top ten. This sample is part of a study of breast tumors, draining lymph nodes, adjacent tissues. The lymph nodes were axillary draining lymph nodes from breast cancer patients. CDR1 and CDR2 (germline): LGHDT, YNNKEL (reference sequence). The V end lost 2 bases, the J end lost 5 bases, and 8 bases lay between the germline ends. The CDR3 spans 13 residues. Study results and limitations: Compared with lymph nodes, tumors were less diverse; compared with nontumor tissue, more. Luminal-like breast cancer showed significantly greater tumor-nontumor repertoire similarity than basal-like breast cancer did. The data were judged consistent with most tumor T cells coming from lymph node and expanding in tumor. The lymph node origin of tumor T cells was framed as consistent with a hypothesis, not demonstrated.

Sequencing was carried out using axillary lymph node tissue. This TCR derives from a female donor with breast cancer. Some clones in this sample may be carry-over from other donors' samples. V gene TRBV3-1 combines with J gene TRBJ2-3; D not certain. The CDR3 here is CASSQSRVDTQYF. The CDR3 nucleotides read TGTGCCAGCAGCCAATCCCGCGTAGATACGCAGTATTTT.